Listed here are 26 T cell receptor beta chains from one sample, sequenced in a study of blood T cell repertoires in COVID-19. Here immunoSEQ multiplex PCR was the method, and the copy in TCRdb shows in-frame clones only, minus some. The top ten hold 6.8% of the sample, which has approximately 280,000 clones, about 93% seen once. Sequenced sample: peripheral blood. Receptors originate from a woman under 40 with COVID-19, enrolled during active disease.

The chain is built from TRBV29-1 and TRBJ2-3; unclear D gene. Germline CDR1 reads SQVTM; CDR2 reads ANQGSEA. V lost 1 base and J lost 0, with 14 bases in between. This CDR3 has 16 residues. CDR3 DNA: TGCAGCGTTGAAGTCGCGTCAGGTCCTAGCACAGATACGCAGTATTTT. Its protein is CSVEVASGPSTDTQYF.

The chain combines TRBV9 with TRBJ2-1, with D tentatively TRBD2 (5 bases). The V and J ends lost 2 bases and 0 bases respectively, with 9 bases between them. The CDR3 is 15 amino acids. The germline V gene has CDR1 SGDLS and CDR2 YYNGEE. CDR3 region: CASSVARASYNEQFF. The CDR3 DNA reads as TGTGCCAGCAGCGTCGCGCGGGCCTCCTACAATGAGCAGTTCTTC. Filled out from reference TRBV9 and TRBJ2-1, the complete variable domain reads DSGVTQTPKHLITATGQRVTLRCSPRSGDLSVYWYQQSLDQGLQFLIQYYNGEERAKGNILERFSAQQFPDLHSELNLSSLELGDSALYFCASSVARASYNEQFFGPGTRLTVL.

This chain uses TRBV6-1 with TRBJ2-3, with a weak D call TRBD2 (6 bases). V was pared by 0 bases and J by 3 bases, with 16 bases between. The CDR3 is made up of 17 amino acids. The germline V gene encodes CDR1 MNHNS and CDR2 SASEGT. CDR3 sequence: CASSEAQGTGATDTQYF. As DNA, the CDR3 is TGTGCCAGCAGTGAAGCGCAAGGGACGGGAGCGACAGATACGCAGTATTTT.

This rearrangement joins TRBV19 to TRBJ2-2, with TRBD1 matching over 9 bases. The ends lost 6 bases at V and 7 bases at J; junction bases unmatched: 9. The CDR3 length is 15 residues. The V gene's germline CDR1 is LNHDA and CDR2 SQIVND (reference sequence). CDR3 coding DNA: TGTGCCAGTAGCGGGACACAGGGGGCGGTCGGGGAGCTGTTTTTT. The encoded protein is CASSGTQGAVGELFF.

The genes are TRBV11-2 and TRBJ2-7; D might be TRBD2 (6 bases). Germline CDR1 is SGHAT and CDR2 is FQNNGV. The CDR3 has 13 residues. The ends were cut back, 6 bases at V and 5 bases at J, with 14 bases in the middle. The CDR3 reads CASSFGEVNEQYF. DNA of the CDR3: TGTGCCAGCAGTTTTGGGGAGGTGAACGAGCAGTACTTC.

The V call is TRBV9, the J call TRBJ2-7, with TRBD1 matching over 11 bases. Germline V CDR1 and CDR2: SGDLS, YYNGEE. V shed 4 bases and J 1 base; nucleotides not matched to a gene: 4. The CDR3 consists of 15 residues. The CDR3 reads CASSRTGGGSYEQYF. The CDR3 nucleotides read TGTGCCAGCAGCCGGACAGGGGGCGGGTCCTACGAGCAGTACTTC.

This clone is a singleton in its sample. The rearrangement joins TRBV5-4 to TRBJ2-7, with TRBD2 matching 9 bases. CDR1 and CDR2 (germline): SGHNT, YYREEE (reference sequence). The V gene end was trimmed by 0 bases and the J gene end by 1 base; junction bases not matched to a gene: 8. The CDR3 loop spans 17 amino acids. In DNA form, the CDR3 reads TGTGCCAGCAGCTTGGGTATTAGCGGGAGACAGTCCTACGAGCAGTACTTC. Its translation is CASSLGISGRQSYEQYF.

This clone has a handful of counts. CDR3 in amino acids: CASSSIAGGLEQYF. The CDR3 region has the DNA TGTGCCAGCAGTTCCATAGCGGGAGGGCTCGAGCAGTACTTC. The gene calls are TRBV7-2 and TRBJ2-7; 11 positions agree with TRBD2. V lost 6 bases to trimming and J lost 6 bases; unmatched junction nucleotides: 7. Germline V lookup: CDR1 SGHTA, CDR2 FQGNSA. This CDR3 is built from 14 residues.

J is TRBJ2-7 and V is TRBV14, with D maybe TRBD1 (5 bases). The CDR3 length is 15 residues. Trimming took 5 bases from V and 6 from J, leaving 20 bases between them. The V gene's germline CDR1 is SGHDN and CDR2 FVKESK. CDR3 in amino acids: CASSNLDGALSEQYF. The CDR3 DNA reads TGTGCCAGCAGCAACCTTGATGGGGCGTTGAGCGAGCAGTACTTC. Using reference TRBV14 and TRBJ2-7 for the parts outside the CDR3, the full variable domain is EAGVTQFPSHSVIEKGQTVTLRCDPISGHDNLYWYRRVMGKEIKFLLHFVKESKQDESGMPNNRFLAERTGGTYSTLKVQPAELEDSGVYFCASSNLDGALSEQYFGPGTRLTVT.

The V and J genes are TRBV5-1 and TRBJ2-3; D gene ambiguous. This CDR3 contains 15 residues. The germline V gene has CDR1 SGHRS and CDR2 YFSETQ. Trimming removed 1 base at V and 2 bases at J, with 11 bases between. CDR3 sequence (DNA): TGCGCCAGCAGCTTGTCCCCAGAATCCACAGATACGCAGTATTTT. This codes for CASSLSPESTDTQYF.

The genes are TRBV5-1 and TRBJ1-3; D is ambiguous. This CDR3 spans 15 amino acids. The V gene's germline CDR1 is SGHRS and CDR2 YFSETQ. V was clipped by 4 bases and J by 3 bases, with 14 bases between them. The CDR3 spells CASSIGGVVGNTIYF. The CDR3 region has the DNA TGCGCCAGCAGCATTGGCGGTGTAGTTGGAAACACCATATATTTT.

V gene TRBV19 combines with J gene TRBJ1-3; maybe TRBD1 (5 bases). Germline V lookup: CDR1 LNHDA, CDR2 SQIVND (reference sequence). The CDR3 covers 14 residues. Trimming cost V 7 bases and J 4 bases, with 14 bases left between them. The CDR3 DNA is TGTGCCAGTATTCCCTCGCCAGGGGGAAACACCATATATTTT. This translates into CASIPSPGGNTIYF.

The V and J genes are TRBV7-9 and TRBJ2-7, with TRBD1 matching over 8 bases. The V segment lost 1 base and the J segment 5 bases; nucleotides outside the gene matches: 7. The length of the CDR3 is 15 residues. The germline CDR1 and CDR2 sequences are SEHNR and FQNEAQ (reference sequence). In DNA form, the CDR3 reads TGTGCCAGCAGCTTAGTAGCGCAGGGGGCCAACGAGCAGTACTTC. It translates to CASSLVAQGANEQYF.

The chain links TRBV10-1 to TRBJ2-3, with D perhaps TRBD2 (5 bases). Deletions cut 6 bases from V and 0 bases from J, with 10 bases between. The CDR3 has 14 residues. Germline CDR1 WNHNN, CDR2 SYGVQD (reference sequence). This CDR3 reads CASRAGGSTDTQYF. The CDR3 region has the DNA TGCGCCAGCAGAGCTGGAGGAAGCACAGATACGCAGTATTTT.

The CDR3 region has the DNA TGTGCCAGCAGCCAAAATCAGGCTAACACTGAAGCTTTCTTT. It yields the protein CASSQNQANTEAFF. The V gene is TRBV3-1 (or the pseudogene TRBV3-2), the J gene TRBJ1-1, with D hard to call. This CDR3 comprises 14 residues. The V gene's germline CDR1 is LGHDT and CDR2 YNNKEL (reference sequence). Trimming took 2 bases from V and 2 from J, leaving 9 bases between them.

The chain carries TRBV28 and TRBJ1-6, with D perhaps matching TRBD1 (5 bases). This CDR3 region has 13 residues. Looked up from germline, CDR1 is MDHEN and CDR2 is SYDVKM. V was trimmed by 8 bases and J by 8 bases, leaving 13 bases between them. This CDR3 reads CASLGGWYSPLHF. In nucleotides, the CDR3 is TGTGCCAGCCTGGGGGGGTGGTATTCACCCCTCCACTTT.

The V call is TRBV5-1, the J call TRBJ1-5; no clear D. The length of the CDR3 is 14 residues. Trimming cost V 3 bases and J 2 bases, with 9 bases left between them. CDR1 is SGHRS, CDR2 YFSETQ, per germline. CDR3 amino acids: CASSSDGGNQPQHF. The CDR3 coding sequence is TGCGCCAGCAGCTCCGACGGAGGCAATCAGCCCCAGCATTTT.

The chain employs TRBV4-1 and TRBJ1-5, with no clear D. This CDR3 comprises 15 residues. CDR1 MGHRA and CDR2 YSYEKL come from the germline V gene. The V end lost 0 bases, the J end lost 1 base, and 7 bases lay between the germline ends. CDR3 amino acids: CASSQDYNSNQPQHF. The CDR3 nucleotides are TGCGCCAGCAGCCAAGATTACAACAGCAATCAGCCCCAGCATTTT.

The J gene is TRBJ2-7, the V gene TRBV18, with D unclear. This CDR3 comprises 13 residues. The V gene's germline CDR1 is KGHSH and CDR2 LQKENI. V was cut by 2 bases and J by 6 bases, with 11 bases left in between. Written as DNA, the CDR3 is TGTGCCAGCTCACCATCCGGGTTCTCCGAGCAGTACTTC. Translating it yields CASSPSGFSEQYF.

The V call is TRBV9, the J call TRBJ2-5, with 10 bases aligning to TRBD2. There are 17 residues in the CDR3. Germline V gives CDR1 SGDLS, CDR2 YYNGEE. Losses at the gene ends were 4 bases for V and 5 bases for J; bases not matched to a gene: 14. CDR3 sequence (DNA): TGTGCCAGCAGCTCCGGAACGACTAGCGGGCCGCGGGAGACCCAGTACTTC. Its translation: CASSSGTTSGPRETQYF.

The rearrangement joins TRBV6-5 to TRBJ2-2; no reliable D call. Deletions cut 8 bases from V and 2 bases from J, with 9 bases between. The length of the CDR3 is 13 residues. Per the germline V gene, CDR1 is MNHEY and CDR2 is SVGAGI. DNA of the CDR3: TGTGCCAGCTGCCTAAGCAACACCGGGGAGCTGTTTTTT. Protein: CASCLSNTGELFF.

CDR3 protein: CASSLYRGKYEQYF. The CDR3 nucleotides read TGTGCCAGCAGTTTGTACAGGGGGAAGTACGAGCAGTACTTC. The chain carries TRBV28 and TRBJ2-7; 8 nucleotides align to TRBD1. This CDR3 spans 14 amino acids. CDR1 and CDR2 (germline): MDHEN, SYDVKM. The V and J ends lost 3 bases and 4 bases, in that order; junction bases with no gene match: 5. Variable domain in full (rest from reference TRBV28 and TRBJ2-7): DVKVTQSSRYLVKRTGEKVFLECVQDMDHENMFWYRQDPGLGLRLIYFSYDVKMKEKGDIPEGYSVSREKKERFSLILESASTNQTSMYLCASSLYRGKYEQYFGPGTRLTVT.

The CDR3 sequence is CASSAGLAVDTQYF. DNA of the CDR3: TGTGCCAGCAGCGCCGGACTAGCGGTAGATACGCAGTATTTT. The gene calls are TRBV9 and TRBJ2-3; 10 bases match TRBD2. CDR1 and CDR2 (germline): SGDLS, YYNGEE. V shed 3 bases and J 5 bases; nucleotides not matched to a gene: 3. This CDR3 spans 14 amino acids. The variable domain in full, with the rest retrieved from reference TRBV9 and TRBJ2-3, is DSGVTQTPKHLITATGQRVTLRCSPRSGDLSVYWYQQSLDQGLQFLIQYYNGEERAKGNILERFSAQQFPDLHSELNLSSLELGDSALYFCASSAGLAVDTQYFGPGTRLTVL.

The CDR3 bases are TGTGCCAGCAGCCAAGTCGGGAGGGGCGGTATTTCACCCCTCCACTTT. Protein sequence: CASSQVGRGGISPLHF. The chain is built from TRBV14 and TRBJ1-6; D is perhaps TRBD1 (5 bases). The germline V gene encodes CDR1 SGHDN and CDR2 FVKESK. The length of the CDR3 is 16 residues. The V end was cut by 1 base, the J end by 9 bases, with 16 bases between. Full variable domain (missing parts from reference TRBV14 and TRBJ1-6): EAGVTQFPSHSVIEKGQTVTLRCDPISGHDNLYWYRRVMGKEIKFLLHFVKESKQDESGMPNNRFLAERTGGTYSTLKVQPAELEDSGVYFCASSQVGRGGISPLHFGNGTRLTVT.

The chain couples TRBV24-1 to TRBJ2-7, with TRBD2 as a possible D gene (6 bases). The germline V and J ends were trimmed by 6 bases and 5 bases, with 22 bases remaining between them. The CDR3 extends over 16 amino acids. Per germline, CDR1 KGHDR and CDR2 SFDVKD. The CDR3 DNA is TGTGCCACCAGTACTTCCGCCCTGTGGCGGGACCACGAGCAGTACTTC. The encoded protein is CATSTSALWRDHEQYF.

This clone was observed a few times. CDR3 protein: CASSPRDRGLGNEKLFF. CDR3 sequence (DNA): TGTGCCAGCAGTCCCAGGGACAGGGGGCTTGGTAATGAAAAACTGTTTTTT. The V call is TRBV28, the J call TRBJ1-4, with 12 nucleotides matching TRBD1. With V trimmed by 5 bases and J by 4 bases, 8 bases remained unmatched. From germline, CDR1 is MDHEN and CDR2 SYDVKM. This CDR3 is built from 17 residues.